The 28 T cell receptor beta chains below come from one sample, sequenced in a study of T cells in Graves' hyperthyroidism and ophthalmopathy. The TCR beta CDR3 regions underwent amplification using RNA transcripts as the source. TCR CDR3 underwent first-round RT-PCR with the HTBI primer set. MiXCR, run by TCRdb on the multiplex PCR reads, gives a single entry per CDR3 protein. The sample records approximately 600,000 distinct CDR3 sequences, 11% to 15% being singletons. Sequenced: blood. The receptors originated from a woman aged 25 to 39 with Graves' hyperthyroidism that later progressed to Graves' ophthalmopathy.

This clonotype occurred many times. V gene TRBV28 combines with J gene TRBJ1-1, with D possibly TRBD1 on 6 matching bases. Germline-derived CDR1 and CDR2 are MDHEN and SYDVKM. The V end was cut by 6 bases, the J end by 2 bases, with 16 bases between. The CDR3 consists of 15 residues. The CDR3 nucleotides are TGTGCCAGCAGCCTTATCCAGGGGATTAACACTGAAGCTTTCTTT. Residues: CASSLIQGINTEAFF. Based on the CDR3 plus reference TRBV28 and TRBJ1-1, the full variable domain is DVKVTQSSRYLVKRTGEKVFLECVQDMDHENMFWYRQDPGLGLRLIYFSYDVKMKEKGDIPEGYSVSREKKERFSLILESASTNQTSMYLCASSLIQGINTEAFFGQGTRLTVV.

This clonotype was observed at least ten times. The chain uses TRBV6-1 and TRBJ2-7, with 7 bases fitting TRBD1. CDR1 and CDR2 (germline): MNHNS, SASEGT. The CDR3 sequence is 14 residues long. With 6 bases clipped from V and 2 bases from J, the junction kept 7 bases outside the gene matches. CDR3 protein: CASRPGQSTYEQYF. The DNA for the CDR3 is TGTGCCAGCAGACCGGGACAGAGCACCTACGAGCAGTACTTC.

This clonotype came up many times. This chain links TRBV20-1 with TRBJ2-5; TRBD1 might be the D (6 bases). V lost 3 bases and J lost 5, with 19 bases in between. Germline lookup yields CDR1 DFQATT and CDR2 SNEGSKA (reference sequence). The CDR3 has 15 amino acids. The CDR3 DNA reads TGCAGTGCTAGGGAACGACAGGCCTTACGCGAGACCCAGTACTTC. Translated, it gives CSARERQALRETQYF.

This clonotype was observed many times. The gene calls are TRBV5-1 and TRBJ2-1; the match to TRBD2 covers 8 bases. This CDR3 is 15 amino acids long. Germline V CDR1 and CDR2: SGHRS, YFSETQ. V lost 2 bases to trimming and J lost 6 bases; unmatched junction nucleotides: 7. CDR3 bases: TGCGCCAGCAGCTTTCTCCAGCGGGAGCTCAATGAGCAGTTCTTC. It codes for CASSFLQRELNEQFF.

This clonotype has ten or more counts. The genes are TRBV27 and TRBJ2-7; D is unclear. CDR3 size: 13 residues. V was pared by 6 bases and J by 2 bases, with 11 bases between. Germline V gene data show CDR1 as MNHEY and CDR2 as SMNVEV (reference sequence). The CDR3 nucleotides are TGTGCCAGCAGGCTCCAGTTAACCTACGAGCAGTACTTC. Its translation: CASRLQLTYEQYF.

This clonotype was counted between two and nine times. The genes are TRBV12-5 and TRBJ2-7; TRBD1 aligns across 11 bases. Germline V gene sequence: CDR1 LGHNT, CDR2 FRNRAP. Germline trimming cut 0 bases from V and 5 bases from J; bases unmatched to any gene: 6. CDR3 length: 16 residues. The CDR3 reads CASGLVTDRGPHEQYF. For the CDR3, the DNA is TGTGCTAGTGGTTTGGTAACGGACAGGGGGCCCCACGAGCAGTACTTC. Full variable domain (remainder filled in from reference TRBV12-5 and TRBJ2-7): DARVTQTPRHKVTEMGQEVTMRCQPILGHNTVFWYRQTMMQGLELLAYFRNRAPLDDSGMPKDRFSAEMPDATLATLKIQPSEPRDSAVYFCASGLVTDRGPHEQYFGPGTRLTVT.

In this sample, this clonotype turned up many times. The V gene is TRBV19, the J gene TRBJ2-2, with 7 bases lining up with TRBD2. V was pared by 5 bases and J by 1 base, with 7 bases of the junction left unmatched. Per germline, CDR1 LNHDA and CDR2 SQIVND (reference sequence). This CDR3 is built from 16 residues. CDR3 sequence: CASSALPGGNTGELFF. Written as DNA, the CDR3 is TGTGCCAGTAGTGCCCTCCCGGGAGGGAACACCGGGGAGCTGTTTTTT.

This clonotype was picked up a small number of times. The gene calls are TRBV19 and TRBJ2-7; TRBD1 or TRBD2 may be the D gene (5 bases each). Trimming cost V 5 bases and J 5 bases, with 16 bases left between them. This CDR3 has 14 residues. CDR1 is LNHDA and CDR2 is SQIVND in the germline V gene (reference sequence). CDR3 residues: CASSPSWRGDEQYF. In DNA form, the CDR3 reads TGTGCCAGTAGTCCAAGTTGGAGAGGGGACGAGCAGTACTTC.

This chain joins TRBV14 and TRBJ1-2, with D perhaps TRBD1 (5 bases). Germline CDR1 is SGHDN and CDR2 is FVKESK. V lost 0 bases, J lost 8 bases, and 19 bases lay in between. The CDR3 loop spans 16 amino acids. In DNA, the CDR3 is TGTGCCAGCAGCCAAGATCGGTCAGGGATCAATGGAGGCTACACCTTC. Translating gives CASSQDRSGINGGYTF. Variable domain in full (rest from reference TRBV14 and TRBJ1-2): EAGVTQFPSHSVIEKGQTVTLRCDPISGHDNLYWYRRVMGKEIKFLLHFVKESKQDESGMPNNRFLAERTGGTYSTLKVQPAELEDSGVYFCASSQDRSGINGGYTFGSGTRLTVV.

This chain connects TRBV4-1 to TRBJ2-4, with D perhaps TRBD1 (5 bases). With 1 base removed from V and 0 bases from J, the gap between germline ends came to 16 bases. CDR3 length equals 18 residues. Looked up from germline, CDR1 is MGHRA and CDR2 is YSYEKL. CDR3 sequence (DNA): TGCGCCAGCAGCCAAGGGCTTGACAGTTTAAAAGCCAAAAACATTCAGTACTTC. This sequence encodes CASSQGLDSLKAKNIQYF.

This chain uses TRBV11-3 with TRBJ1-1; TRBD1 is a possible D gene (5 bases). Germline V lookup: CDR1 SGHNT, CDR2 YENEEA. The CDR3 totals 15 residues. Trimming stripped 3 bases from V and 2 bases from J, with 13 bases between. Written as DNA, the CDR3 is TGTGCCAGCAGCTTCTTCGGGACGCAAAACACTGAAGCTTTCTTT. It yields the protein CASSFFGTQNTEAFF.

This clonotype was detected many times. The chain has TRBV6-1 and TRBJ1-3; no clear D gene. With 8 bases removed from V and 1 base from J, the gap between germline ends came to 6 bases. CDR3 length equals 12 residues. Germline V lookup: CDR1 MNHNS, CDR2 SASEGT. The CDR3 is CASEGSGNTIYF. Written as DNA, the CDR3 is TGTGCCAGCGAAGGATCTGGAAACACCATATATTTT.

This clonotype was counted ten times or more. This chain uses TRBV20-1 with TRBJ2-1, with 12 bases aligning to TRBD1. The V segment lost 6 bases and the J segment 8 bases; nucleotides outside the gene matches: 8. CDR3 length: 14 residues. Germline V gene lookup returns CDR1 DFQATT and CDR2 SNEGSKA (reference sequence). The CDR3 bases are TGCAGTGCAAACCCCGGGACAGGGGGCCATGAGCAGTTCTTC. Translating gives CSANPGTGGHEQFF.

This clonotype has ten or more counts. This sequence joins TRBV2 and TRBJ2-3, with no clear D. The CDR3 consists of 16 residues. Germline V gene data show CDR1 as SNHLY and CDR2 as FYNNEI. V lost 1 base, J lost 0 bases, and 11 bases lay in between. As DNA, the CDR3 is TGTGCCAGCAGTGAAGTTGGGGTTGCTAGCACAGATACGCAGTATTTT. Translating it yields CASSEVGVASTDTQYF.

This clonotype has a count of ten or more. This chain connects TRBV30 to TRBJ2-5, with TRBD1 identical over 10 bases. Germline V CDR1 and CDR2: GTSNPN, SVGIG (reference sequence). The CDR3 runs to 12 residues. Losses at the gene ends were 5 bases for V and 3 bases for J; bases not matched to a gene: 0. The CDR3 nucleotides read TGTGCCTGGGGACAGGGGGAAGAGACCCAGTACTTC. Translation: CAWGQGEETQYF.

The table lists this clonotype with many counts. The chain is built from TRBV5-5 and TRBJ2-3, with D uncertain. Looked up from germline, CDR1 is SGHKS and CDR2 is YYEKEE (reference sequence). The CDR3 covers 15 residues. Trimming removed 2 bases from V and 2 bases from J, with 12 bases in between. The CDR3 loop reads CASSFERSSTDTQYF. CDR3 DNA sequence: TGTGCCAGCAGCTTCGAGAGATCATCCACAGATACGCAGTATTTT.

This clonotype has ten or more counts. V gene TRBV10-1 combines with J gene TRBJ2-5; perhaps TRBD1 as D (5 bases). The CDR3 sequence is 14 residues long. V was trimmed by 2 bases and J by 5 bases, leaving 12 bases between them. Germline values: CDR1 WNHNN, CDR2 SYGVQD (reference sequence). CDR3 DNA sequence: TGCGCCAGCAGTGAGACCCAGGGTACGGAGACCCAGTACTTC. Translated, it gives CASSETQGTETQYF.

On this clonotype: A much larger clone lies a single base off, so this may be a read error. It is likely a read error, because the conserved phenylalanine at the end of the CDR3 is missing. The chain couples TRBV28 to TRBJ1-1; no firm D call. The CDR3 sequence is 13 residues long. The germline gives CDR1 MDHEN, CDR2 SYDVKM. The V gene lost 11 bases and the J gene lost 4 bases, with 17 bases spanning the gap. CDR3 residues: CAVRSGAGTEAFV. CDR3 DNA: TGTGCCGTCCGCAGTGGCGCGGGCACTGAAGCTTTCGTT.

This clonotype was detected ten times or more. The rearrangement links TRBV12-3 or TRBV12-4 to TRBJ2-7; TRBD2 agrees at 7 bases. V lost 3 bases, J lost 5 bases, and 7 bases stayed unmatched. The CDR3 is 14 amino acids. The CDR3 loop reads CASSLWAGVDEQYF. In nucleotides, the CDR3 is TGTGCCAGCAGTTTGTGGGCGGGAGTAGACGAGCAGTACTTC.

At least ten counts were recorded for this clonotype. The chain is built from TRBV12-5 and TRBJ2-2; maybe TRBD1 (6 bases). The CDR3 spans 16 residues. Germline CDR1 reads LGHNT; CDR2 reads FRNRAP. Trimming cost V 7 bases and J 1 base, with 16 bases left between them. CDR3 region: CASVHSGAMNTGELFF. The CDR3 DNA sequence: TGTGCTAGTGTCCACTCAGGGGCAATGAACACCGGGGAGCTGTTTTTT.

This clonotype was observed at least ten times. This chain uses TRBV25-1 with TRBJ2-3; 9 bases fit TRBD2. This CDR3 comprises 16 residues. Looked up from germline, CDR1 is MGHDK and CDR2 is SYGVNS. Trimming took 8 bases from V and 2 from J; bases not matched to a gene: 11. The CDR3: CASAQPGLATTDTQYF. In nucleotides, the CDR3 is TGTGCCAGCGCCCAACCCGGACTAGCGACCACAGATACGCAGTATTTT.

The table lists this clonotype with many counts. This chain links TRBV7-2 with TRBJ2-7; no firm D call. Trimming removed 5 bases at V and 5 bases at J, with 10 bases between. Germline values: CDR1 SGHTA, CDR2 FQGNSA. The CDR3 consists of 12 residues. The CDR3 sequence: CASSLASNEQYF. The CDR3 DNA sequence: TGTGCCAGCAGCCTCGCCTCTAACGAGCAGTACTTC.

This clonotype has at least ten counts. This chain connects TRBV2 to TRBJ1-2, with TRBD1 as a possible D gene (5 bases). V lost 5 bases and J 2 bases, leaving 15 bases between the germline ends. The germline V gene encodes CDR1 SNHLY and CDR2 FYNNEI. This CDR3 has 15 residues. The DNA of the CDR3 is TGTGCCAGCAGTTTAGTAGGGGACTTAAACTATGGCTACACCTTC. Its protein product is CASSLVGDLNYGYTF.

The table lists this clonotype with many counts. This chain's CDR3 is CASSEGGRDNEQFF. The CDR3 coding sequence is TGTGCCAGCAGTGAAGGAGGCAGAGACAATGAGCAGTTCTTC. The chain carries TRBV6-1 and TRBJ2-1; D ambiguous. Trimming pared 1 base from V and 5 bases from J, leaving 9 bases between. Germline CDR1 is MNHNS and CDR2 is SASEGT. This CDR3 contains 14 residues.

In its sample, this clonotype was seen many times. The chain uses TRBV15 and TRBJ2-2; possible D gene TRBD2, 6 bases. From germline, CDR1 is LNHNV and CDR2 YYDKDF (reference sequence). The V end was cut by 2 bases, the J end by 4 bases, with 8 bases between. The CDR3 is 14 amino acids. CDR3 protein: CATSRREATGELFF. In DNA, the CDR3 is TGTGCCACCAGCAGAAGGGAGGCCACCGGGGAGCTGTTTTTT.

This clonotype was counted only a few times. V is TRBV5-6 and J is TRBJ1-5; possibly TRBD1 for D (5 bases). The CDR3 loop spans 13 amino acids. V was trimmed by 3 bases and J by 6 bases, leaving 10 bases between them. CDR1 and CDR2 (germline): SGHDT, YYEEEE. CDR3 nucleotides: TGTGCCAGCAGCTGGGGGGTAGGTCAGCCCCAGCATTTT. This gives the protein CASSWGVGQPQHF.

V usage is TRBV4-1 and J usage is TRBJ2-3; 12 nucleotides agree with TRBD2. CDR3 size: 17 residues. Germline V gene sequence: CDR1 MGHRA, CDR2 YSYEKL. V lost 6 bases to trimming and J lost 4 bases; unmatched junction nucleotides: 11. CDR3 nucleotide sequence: TGCGCCAGCAGAAACACCTTACTAGCGGGAGGTTCAGATACGCAGTATTTT. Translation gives CASRNTLLAGGSDTQYF.

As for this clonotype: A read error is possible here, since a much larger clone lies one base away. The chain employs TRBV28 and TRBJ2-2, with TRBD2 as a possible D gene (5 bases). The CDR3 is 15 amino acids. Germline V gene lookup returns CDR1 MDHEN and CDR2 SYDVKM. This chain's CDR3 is CASSPQTTNTGELLF. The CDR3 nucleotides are TGTGCCAGCAGTCCTCAGACTACCAACACCGGGGAGCTGCTTTTT.